This TCR beta chain comes out of a study of OX40 agonist ivuxolimab in advanced cancers. Turning to the overall study: Ivuxolimab, which targeted the costimulatory receptor OX40 (CD134), was an agonistic, fully human IgG2 monoclonal antibody. Intravenous ivuxolimab was administered to patients every 2 weeks at six dose levels: 0.01, 0.1, 0.3, 1.5, 3 and 10 mg/kg. Of the approximately 50 patients in dose escalation, some 19 had hepatocellular carcinoma, roughly 15 had melanoma, 9 had renal cell carcinoma and 9 had head and neck cancer. In the dose-escalation cohort, approximately 82% of patients were male, and the mean age was approximately 64 years, with a range of 23 to 79. Prior anti-PD-1, anti-PD-L1 or anti-CTLA-4 therapy was permitted, and checkpoint inhibitors had been received by approximately 39% of dose-escalation patients. Partial responses were achieved by three dose-escalation patients, of whom one had hepatocellular carcinoma and two had cutaneous melanoma. The point of sequencing TCRbeta in the periphery was to test whether ivuxolimab changed TCR sequence diversity and drove clonal T-cell expansion. The paper covers the monotherapy dose-escalation part of the phase I ivuxolimab trial, which included N of about 51 patients. Overall results and qualifications from the work: After ivuxolimab, more expanded clones were found on average in CD8+ T cells than in CD4+ T cells. Which antigens the clonally expanded peripheral T cells were specific for was not determined. Low levels of normalized T-cell clonal expansion were also seen in some nonresponding patients. At doses of 0.1 to 3.0 mg/kg, clonal expansion of both CD4+ and CD8+ blood T cells was observed from baseline to week 6. In the 0.1-3.0 mg/kg groups, partial responders had among the lowest normalized peripheral clonal expansion, particularly in CD8+ T cells.

Patients with autoimmune disease history or receiving systemic immunosuppression were excluded from the trial. Peripheral blood for TCR sequencing was collected from all dose cohorts at baseline, on cycle 4 day 1, and on cycle 7 day 1. Samples came from an open-label, multicenter, first-in-human phase I dose-escalation trial of ivuxolimab. The trial enrolled adults with locally advanced or metastatic head and neck squamous cell, hepatocellular, melanoma or renal cell carcinoma. CD4+ and CD8+ T cells were sorted separately from peripheral blood before TCR sequencing. About this clone: This receptor's antigen is unknown. The sample holds no much larger clone one base away, and base qualities are not on file.

To sequence the TCRbeta CDR3 region, genomic DNA was isolated from the sorted cells. The immunoSEQ Assay was used to sequence the TCRbeta CDR3 regions. In TCRdb, the immuneACCESS table is reduced to in-frame sequences with V and J assigned. These tables do not hold every clone; where another copy was compared, an unresolved V gene accounts for under half, and the others remain unexplained. The sample table contains about 58,000 clones; only one count was recorded for around 83% of them. Around 3.4% of the sample is taken by the ten largest. The junction shows trimming of 2 bases on V and 4 bases on J, plus 11 bases between the germline ends. CDR1 and CDR2 (MNHEY, SMNVEV) derive from the germline V gene (reference sequence). The CDR3 contains 14 residues, cysteine and phenylalanine counted. CDR3 DNA only is kept here, 42 bases in frame from base 1.

Sample: CD4+ or CD8+ T cells sorted from blood, taken in a trial of the OX40 agonist ivuxolimab. Recombination joined TRBV27 with TRBJ1-1; the best D guess is TRBD1, with 5 bases matching. The source is an adult with an advanced solid tumor such as melanoma, head and neck, liver or kidney cancer. The DNA is TGTGCCAGCAGTTTAAGGGGCTGGGGCACTGAAGCTTTCTTT. Its translation is CASSLRGWGTEAFF.